The clone carrying this TCR beta chain was seen a few times. This sample was included in a study of T-cell memory formation after mild COVID-19. Trimming removed 2 bases from V and 0 bases from J; junction bases left unmatched: 7. The CDR3 consists of 17 residues. CDR1 is SGDLS, CDR2 YYNGEE, per germline. A single record per CDR3 protein comes from TCRdb applying MiXCR to the 5' RACE reads. This sample yields under 250,000 distinct CDR3 sequences, of which 27% are seen a single time; roughly 11% belongs to the top ten. This sequence originates from an adult woman who had mild COVID-19 (a few samples of this study predate the infection). Cell type and time point are not known. The genes are TRBV9 and TRBJ2-1; 8 bases agree with TRBD2. The sample was PBMCs or a T cell subset sorted from them (not recorded which). CDR3 loop: CASSVYGGRSSYNEQFF. In DNA, the CDR3 is TGTGCCAGCAGCGTTTACGGCGGGAGGAGCTCCTACAATGAGCAGTTCTTC.